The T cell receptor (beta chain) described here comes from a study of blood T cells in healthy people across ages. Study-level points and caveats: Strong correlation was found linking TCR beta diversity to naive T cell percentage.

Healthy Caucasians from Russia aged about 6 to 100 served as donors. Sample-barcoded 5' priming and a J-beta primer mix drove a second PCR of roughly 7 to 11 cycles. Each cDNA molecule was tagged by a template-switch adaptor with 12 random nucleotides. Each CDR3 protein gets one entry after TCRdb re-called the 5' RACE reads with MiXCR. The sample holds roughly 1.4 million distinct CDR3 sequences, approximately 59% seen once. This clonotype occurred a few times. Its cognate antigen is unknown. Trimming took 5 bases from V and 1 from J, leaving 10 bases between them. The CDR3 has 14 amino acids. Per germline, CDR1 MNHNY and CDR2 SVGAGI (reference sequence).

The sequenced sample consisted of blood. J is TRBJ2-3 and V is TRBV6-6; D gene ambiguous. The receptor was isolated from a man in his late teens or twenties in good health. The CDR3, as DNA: TGTGCCAGCAGTCTCAACCCGGGCACAGATACGCAGTATTTT. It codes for CASSLNPGTDTQYF.